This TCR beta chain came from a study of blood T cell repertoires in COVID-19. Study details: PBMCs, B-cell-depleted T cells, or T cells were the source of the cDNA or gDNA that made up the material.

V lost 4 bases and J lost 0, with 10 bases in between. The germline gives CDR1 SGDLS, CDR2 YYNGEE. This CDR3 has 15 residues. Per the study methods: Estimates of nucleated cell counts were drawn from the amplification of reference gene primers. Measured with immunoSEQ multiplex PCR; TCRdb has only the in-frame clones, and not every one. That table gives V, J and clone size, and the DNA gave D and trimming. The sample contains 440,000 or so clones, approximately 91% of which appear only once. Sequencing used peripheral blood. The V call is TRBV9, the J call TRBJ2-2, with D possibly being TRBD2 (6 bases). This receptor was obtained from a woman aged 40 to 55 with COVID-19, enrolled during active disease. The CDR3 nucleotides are TGTGCCAGCAGCCCCGGACTAACGAACACCGGGGAGCTGTTTTTT. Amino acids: CASSPGLTNTGELFF.